Below are 5 T cell receptor beta chains sequenced from a single sample in a study of blood T cells in healthy people across ages. Primers used in a second PCR of about 6 to 11 cycles were a sample-barcoded 5' primer and a J-beta primer mix. From the 5' RACE reads, TCRdb called clonotypes with MiXCR, one entry per CDR3 protein. The repertoire holds about 570,000 distinct CDR3 sequences, with 27% as singletons. Sequencing used blood. These receptors all stem from a woman between 65 and 79 years old in good health.

About this clonotype itself: Mismatch with germline at one junction end may stem from a read error. CDR3 bases: TGTGCCGGCAGCCCGGTAGATTGGGCGCAAGAGACCCAGTACTTC. Translation gives CAGSPVDWAQETQYF. This sequence joins TRBV7-2 and TRBJ2-1; no reliable D call. The J call is uncertain, as TRBJ2-5 better fits the DNA end. Germline V gene lookup returns CDR1 SGHTA and CDR2 FQGNSA. This CDR3 is built from 15 residues.

In its sample, this clonotype was seen a few times. The chain uses TRBV25-1 and TRBJ2-3, with D maybe TRBD2 (6 bases). Per the germline V gene, CDR1 is MGHDK and CDR2 is SYGVNS. The germline V and J ends were trimmed by 5 bases and 0 bases, with 21 bases remaining between them. The CDR3 sequence is 18 residues long. CDR3 residues: CASSSRRGFWTSTDTQYF. Written as DNA, the CDR3 is TGTGCCAGCAGTTCCCGGAGGGGTTTCTGGACTAGCACAGATACGCAGTATTTT.

This clonotype was observed a few times. The rearrangement links TRBV20-1 to TRBJ2-7; D is ambiguous. This CDR3 is built from 14 residues. Germline lookup yields CDR1 DFQATT and CDR2 SNEGSKA (reference sequence). Trimming pared 0 bases from V and 2 bases from J, leaving 11 bases between. CDR3 DNA sequence: TGCAGTGCTAGAGATCTGGAGACCGCCTACGAGCAGTACTTC. As protein: CSARDLETAYEQYF.

CDR3 sequence (DNA): TGTGCCAGCACCGCTCTGGATGAAAAACTGTTTTTT. Amino acid sequence: CASTALDEKLFF. The rearrangement joins TRBV2 to TRBJ1-4; no firm D call. With 7 bases removed from V and 6 bases from J, the gap between germline ends came to 9 bases. This CDR3 contains 12 residues. Germline values: CDR1 SNHLY, CDR2 FYNNEI.

A few counts support this clonotype. This chain joins TRBV9 and TRBJ2-7; no clear D gene. This CDR3 spans 15 amino acids. The V gene lost 0 bases and the J gene lost 0 bases, with 10 bases spanning the gap. Germline loops: CDR1 SGDLS, CDR2 YYNGEE. The chain's CDR3 is CASSVDDGYSYEQYF. CDR3 DNA sequence: TGTGCCAGCAGCGTAGACGACGGATACTCCTACGAGCAGTACTTC.